Below, 29 T cell receptor beta chains from the same sample are listed, as sequenced in a study of T cell clonality in common variable immunodeficiency. TCRdb keeps only in-frame clones here, not all; method: immunoSEQ multiplex PCR. The sample was found to contain roughly 60,000 clones, and every one recurs. The sequenced sample was peripheral blood mononuclear cells. These receptors originate from a person aged 18 to 70 in good health.

This clone was detected many times. The DNA ends 3 residues before the CDR3 does, and the rest of the CDR3 is filled in from the germline J gene. The chain couples TRBV18 to TRBJ1-5; 8 positions match TRBD1. V lost 5 bases, J lost 6 bases, and 6 bases stayed unmatched. From germline, CDR1 is KGHSH and CDR2 LQKENI. This CDR3 contains 14 residues. The covered CDR3 bases are TGTGCCAGCTCAATGGACAGGGAGGGTCAGCCC. Translated: CASSMDREGQP. The full CDR3 protein reads CASSMDREGQPQHF.

There are many counts of this clone. Read data end 3 residues before the CDR3 end; the end is taken from the germline J gene. The chain has TRBV5-1 and TRBJ2-7; D unresolved. Trimming shortened V by 0 bases and J by 0 bases, and 7 bases separated the two germline ends. CDR1 and CDR2 (germline): SGHRS, YFSETQ. The CDR3 covers 14 residues. The CDR3 sequence is CASSLASPSYEQYF. CDR3 DNA, as far as it was read: TGCGCCAGCAGCTTGGCCTCTCCCTCCTACGAG.

This clone has ten or more counts. With the read ending 3 residues before the CDR3 end, the germline J gene is used to fill in that end. This chain uses TRBV30 with TRBJ2-7; 9 bases align to TRBD2. Germline-derived CDR1 and CDR2 are GTSNPN and SVGIG (reference sequence). The CDR3 totals 14 residues. Losses at the gene ends were 2 bases for V and 2 bases for J; bases not matched to a gene: 4. CDR3 sequence: CAWSISGSAYEQYF. The CDR3 bases that were read are TGTGCCTGGAGTATTAGCGGGAGTGCCTACGAG.

This clone was counted many times. The read terminates 3 residues ahead of where the CDR3 ends, so the germline J gene completes it. This chain connects TRBV19 to TRBJ2-5; D not certain. Trimming stripped 1 base from V and 4 bases from J, with 10 bases between. This CDR3 comprises 14 residues. Per germline, CDR1 LNHDA and CDR2 SQIVND (reference sequence). The CDR3 loop is CASSIGGGRETQYF. The covered CDR3 bases are TGTGCCAGTAGTATAGGAGGCGGTCGAGAGACC.

This clone was detected many times. At one end, the junction sequence differs from germline, possibly due to a read error. The read ends 3 residues shy of where the CDR3 ends; the end is completed using the germline J gene. V is TRBV28 and J is TRBJ2-7; D is ambiguous. The CDR3 loop spans 12 amino acids. Germline values: CDR1 MDHEN, CDR2 SYDVKM. The CDR3 bases that were read are TGTGCCAGCAGTTCTGGCTCCGACGAG. It yields the protein CASSSGSDE. The CDR3, in full, reads CASSSGSDEQYF.

This clone was detected ten times or more. Coverage ceases 3 residues before the CDR3 finishes, and the germline J gene fills in the end. The chain recombines TRBV7-2 with TRBJ2-7, with D possibly TRBD1 on 5 matching bases. The CDR3 consists of 12 residues. Germline CDR1 reads SGHTA; CDR2 reads FQGNSA. The ends were cut back, 5 bases at V and 3 bases at J, with 8 bases in the middle. The CDR3 DNA, read in part, is TGTGCCAGCAGCCGAACAGGCTACGAG. It codes for CASSRTGYE. From start to end, the CDR3 is CASSRTGYEQYF.

This clone was counted many times. The observed sequence ends 3 residues before the CDR3 terminus, with the missing tail filled in from the germline J gene. The chain carries TRBV12-3 or TRBV12-4 and TRBJ1-2; D possibly corresponds to TRBD1 (5 bases). V shed 1 base and J shed 5 bases, with 5 bases lying between them. The CDR3 totals 12 residues. CDR3 in amino acids: CASSLGQYGYTF. The sequenced part of the CDR3 DNA is TGTGCCAGCAGTTTAGGACAGTATGGC.

At least ten counts were recorded for this clone. The CDR3 extends 3 residues past the end of the read, so its final part is completed from the germline J gene. The chain is built from TRBV30 and TRBJ2-1; 12 bases agree with TRBD1. Trimming took 0 bases from V and 6 from J; bases not matched to a gene: 9. The CDR3 is 17 amino acids. Germline V lookup: CDR1 GTSNPN, CDR2 SVGIG (reference sequence). CDR3: CAWSVSLGTGGFNEQFF. The CDR3 DNA, read in part, is TGTGCCTGGAGTGTAAGCCTCGGGACAGGGGGCTTCAATGAG. Full variable domain (rest looked up from reference TRBV30 and TRBJ2-1): SQTIHQWPATLVQPVGSPLSLECTVEGTSNPNLYWYRQAAGRGLQLLFYSVGIGQISSEVPQNLSASRPQDRQFILSSKKLLLSDSGFYLCAWSVSLGTGGFNEQFFGPGTRLTVL.

At least ten counts were recorded for this clone. Read coverage stops 3 residues before the CDR3 terminus; the germline J gene supplies the remainder. The chain couples TRBV28 to TRBJ2-5, with 8 bases that match TRBD2. The V gene end was trimmed by 5 bases and the J gene end by 5 bases; junction bases not matched to a gene: 16. The germline V gene has CDR1 MDHEN and CDR2 SYDVKM. The CDR3 extends over 17 amino acids. The CDR3 spells CASSIWTSPGDGETQYF. Partial CDR3 DNA: TGTGCCAGCAGTATCTGGACTAGCCCGGGAGACGGTGAGACC.

This clone was observed a handful of times. The read stops 3 residues short of the end of the CDR3; the missing end is completed from the germline J gene. The V call is TRBV7-9, the J call TRBJ1-2; D might be TRBD1 (5 bases). CDR3 size: 14 residues. Germline assignment: CDR1 SEHNR and CDR2 FQNEAQ (reference sequence). The CDR3 DNA, read in part, is TGTGCCAGCAGCTTAGCGGGAGGGGAAGATACC. Its translation is CASSLAGGEDT. The full-length CDR3 reads as CASSLAGGEDTYTF.

This clone was counted between two and nine times. The read ends 3 residues before the CDR3 terminus; that terminus is restored from the germline J gene. V gene TRBV20-1 combines with J gene TRBJ1-2; TRBD1 is a possible D gene (5 bases). Germline-derived CDR1 and CDR2 are DFQATT and SNEGSKA (reference sequence). The CDR3 has 17 residues. The DNA read from the CDR3 is TGCAGTGCTAGATCCCTTACCGGGACTAGCGTCTCCTACGAC. Residues: CSARSLTGTSVSYD. From start to end, the CDR3 is CSARSLTGTSVSYDYTF.

This clone has a count of ten or more. Read coverage stops 3 residues before the CDR3 terminus; the germline J gene supplies the remainder. The rearrangement uses TRBV27 and TRBJ2-1, with D possibly being TRBD2 (6 bases). CDR3 length equals 15 residues. Trimming took off 3 bases at V and 0 bases at J, with 9 bases between the two ends. The V gene's germline CDR1 is MNHEY and CDR2 SMNVEV (reference sequence). CDR3 in amino acids: CASSFAGSSYNEQFF. The sequenced CDR3 bases are TGTGCCAGCAGTTTTGCGGGGAGCTCCTACAATGAG.

This clone has at least ten counts. CDR3 residues: CASSLQGLAEKLFF. CDR3 DNA (partial): TGTGCCAGCAGTTTACAGGGGTTAGCTGAAAAA. The chain uses TRBV28 and TRBJ1-4; D is possibly TRBD1 (6 bases). The read terminates 3 residues ahead of where the CDR3 ends, so the germline J gene completes it. The CDR3 contains 14 residues. V was pared by 2 bases and J by 7 bases, with 11 bases between. CDR1 and CDR2 (germline): MDHEN, SYDVKM.

This clone has a count of ten or more. The DNA ends 3 residues before the CDR3 does, and the rest of the CDR3 is filled in from the germline J gene. This chain uses TRBV18 with TRBJ1-3, with D unresolved. The germline V gene has CDR1 KGHSH and CDR2 LQKENI. With 1 base removed from V and 4 bases from J, the gap between germline ends came to 11 bases. The CDR3 contains 15 residues. The CDR3 sequence: CASSPRGGRGNTIYF. The part of the CDR3 DNA that was read is TGTGCCAGCTCACCACGCGGAGGCCGCGGAAACACC.

This clone has a count of ten or more. Read data end 3 residues before the CDR3 end; the end is taken from the germline J gene. The rearrangement links TRBV7-3 to TRBJ2-3; 7 nucleotides agree with TRBD1. This CDR3 has 14 amino acids. The V segment lost 5 bases and the J segment 6 bases; nucleotides outside the gene matches: 8. Germline CDR1 and CDR2: SGHTA and FQGTGA. The chain's CDR3 is CASSRGTVGDTQYF. The part of the CDR3 DNA that was read is TGTGCCAGCAGCCGAGGGACAGTCGGCGATACG.

This clone came up many times. The CDR3 end lies 3 residues beyond the end of the read and is filled in from the germline J gene. The chain has TRBV20-1 and TRBJ2-1; 9 bases match TRBD2. Losses at the gene ends were 0 bases for V and 5 bases for J; bases not matched to a gene: 5. The CDR3 covers 15 residues. From germline, CDR1 is DFQATT and CDR2 SNEGSKA (reference sequence). The CDR3 is CSARDSGRQDNEQFF. Partial CDR3 DNA: TGCAGTGCTAGAGATAGCGGGAGACAAGACAATGAG.

This clone was seen a handful of times. Read sequence stops 3 residues before the CDR3 end, and the germline J gene provides the missing end. Additional DNA sequences in this sample encode the identical CDR3. The V call is TRBV7-9, the J call TRBJ2-7; the match to TRBD2 covers 10 bases. CDR3 length: 15 residues. Unmatched junction bases numbered 5, after V lost 6 bases and J lost 0 bases. Germline V gives CDR1 SEHNR, CDR2 FQNEAQ (reference sequence). The CDR3 loop is CASSSGTSASYEQYF. The CDR3 bases that were read are TGTGCCAGCAGTTCCGGGACTAGCGCCTCCTACGAG.

This clone was seen repeatedly, ten times or more. The observed sequence ends 3 residues before the CDR3 terminus, with the missing tail filled in from the germline J gene. The chain uses TRBV11-2 and TRBJ2-7; tentative D call: TRBD1 (5 bases). The V and J ends lost 4 bases and 5 bases respectively, with 9 bases between them. This CDR3 contains 12 residues. CDR1 is SGHAT and CDR2 is FQNNGV in the germline V gene. The CDR3 region is CASSYAGNEQYF. The DNA read from the CDR3 is TGTGCCAGCAGCTATGCAGGGAACGAG.

This clone was recorded many times. The read falls 3 residues short of the CDR3 end, and the missing part is taken from the germline J gene. The sample carries other DNA sequences with the same CDR3. The chain links TRBV20-1 to TRBJ2-7; 8 positions agree with TRBD1. Trimming cost V 0 bases and J 5 bases; bases outside gene matches: 9. The CDR3 totals 15 residues. Looked up from germline, CDR1 is DFQATT and CDR2 is SNEGSKA (reference sequence). The CDR3 bases that were read are TGCAGTGCTAGAGAATACCGGACAGGGTCGGACGAG. Its translation: CSAREYRTGSDE. The full CDR3 protein reads CSAREYRTGSDEQYF.

With regard to this clone: The read halts 3 residues ahead of the CDR3 end, with the missing end drawn from the germline J gene. The V gene is TRBV20-1, the J gene TRBJ2-1, with 10 bases fitting TRBD2. The CDR3 covers 15 residues. The germline V gene encodes CDR1 DFQATT and CDR2 SNEGSKA (reference sequence). Trimming cost V 1 base and J 3 bases; bases outside gene matches: 3. The CDR3 reads CSARAEREGYNEQFF. The DNA read from the CDR3 is TGCAGTGCTAGAGCCGAGCGGGAGGGCTACAATGAG.

This clone was seen repeatedly, ten times or more. The observed sequence ends 3 residues before the CDR3 terminus, with the missing tail filled in from the germline J gene. The V gene is TRBV20-1, the J gene TRBJ2-7, with D maybe TRBD1 (5 bases). The germline V gene has CDR1 DFQATT and CDR2 SNEGSKA (reference sequence). Trimming pared 0 bases from V and 2 bases from J, leaving 14 bases between. This CDR3 is built from 15 residues. The part of the CDR3 DNA that was read is TGCAGTGCTAGAGATGTGAGACAGAAAACCTACGAG. Residues: CSARDVRQKTYE. In full, the CDR3 is CSARDVRQKTYEQYF.

This clone came up many times. The CDR3 goes on 3 residues after the read ends, and that part is filled in from the germline J gene. The chain carries TRBV2 and TRBJ2-7; 7 nucleotides agree with TRBD2. Germline CDR1 SNHLY, CDR2 FYNNEI. V lost 6 bases and J lost 6; bases outside the gene matches: 8. This CDR3 is 13 amino acids long. The CDR3 loop is CASSSREGSEQYF. The covered CDR3 bases are TGTGCCAGCAGCTCCAGGGAGGGGAGCGAG. The full variable domain, rest sourced from reference TRBV2 and TRBJ2-7, is EPEVTQTPSHQVTQMGQEVILRCVPISNHLYFYWYRQILGQKVEFLVSFYNNEISEKSEIFDDQFSVERPDGSNFTLKIRSTKLEDSAMYFCASSSREGSEQYFGPGTRLTVT.

CDR3 in amino acids: CASSEMTPGLSPSYEQYF. The part of the CDR3 DNA that was read is TGTGCCAGCAGTGAAATGACCCCGGGACTCTCCCCGTCCTACGAG. The rearrangement links TRBV6-1 to TRBJ2-7, with D maybe TRBD2 (6 bases). The CDR3 end lies 3 residues beyond the end of the read and is filled in from the germline J gene. The CDR3 runs to 18 residues. V lost 2 bases, J lost 1 base, and 21 bases lay in between. Germline V gene lookup returns CDR1 MNHNS and CDR2 SASEGT.

There are many counts of this clone. The read terminates 3 residues ahead of where the CDR3 ends, so the germline J gene completes it. The chain has TRBV30 and TRBJ1-2; D ambiguous. The germline V gene encodes CDR1 GTSNPN and CDR2 SVGIG (reference sequence). Trimming removed 4 bases from V and 3 bases from J, with 9 bases in between. This CDR3 region has 12 residues. The sequenced CDR3 bases are TGTGCCTGGATGTCCATAGACTATGGC. Translation gives CAWMSIDYG. The full CDR3 protein reads CAWMSIDYGYTF.

The table lists this clone with a few counts. The read is 3 residues too short to cover the CDR3 end, so that end is filled in from the germline J gene. V and J are TRBV30 and TRBJ2-7, with 7 bases fitting TRBD2. This CDR3 is built from 13 residues. V was clipped by 5 bases and J by 5 bases; unmatched bases: 9. Germline V CDR1 and CDR2: GTSNPN, SVGIG (reference sequence). CDR3 DNA (partial): TGTGCCTGGGGTGGCGGGAGTGGGAACGAG. Residues: CAWGGGSGNE. Given in full, the CDR3 is CAWGGGSGNEQYF.

In its sample, this clone was seen many times. The observed sequence ends 3 residues before the CDR3 terminus, with the missing tail filled in from the germline J gene. This rearrangement joins TRBV5-1 to TRBJ1-1, with D tentatively TRBD1 (6 bases). Germline CDR1 reads SGHRS; CDR2 reads YFSETQ. The ends were cut back, 0 bases at V and 6 bases at J, with 12 bases in the middle. The CDR3 runs 14 residues. The sequenced CDR3 bases are TGCGCCAGCAGCTTGGACAGGGTAGCCTCTGAA. Translated: CASSLDRVASE. The whole CDR3 protein reads CASSLDRVASEAFF.

The table lists this clone with many counts. The CDR3 end is not reached by the read, which stops 3 residues before it; the germline J gene fills it in. The rearrangement joins TRBV20-1 to TRBJ2-7, with D uncertain. CDR3 size: 12 residues. Germline lookup yields CDR1 DFQATT and CDR2 SNEGSKA (reference sequence). V was trimmed by 1 base and J by 1 base, leaving 5 bases between them. The part of the CDR3 DNA that was read is TGCAGTGCTAGAGTCGTATCCTACGAG. Translating gives CSARVVSYE. The complete CDR3 sequence is CSARVVSYEQYF.

This clone was seen ten or more times. The read is 3 residues too short to cover the CDR3 end, so that end is filled in from the germline J gene. The chain has TRBV15 and TRBJ1-2; a weak D match, TRBD1 (5 bases). CDR3 length: 15 residues. The V gene's germline CDR1 is LNHNV and CDR2 YYDKDF (reference sequence). The ends were cut back, 1 base at V and 2 bases at J, with 11 bases in the middle. The CDR3 protein is CATSRAWTPNYGYTF. The sequenced part of the CDR3 DNA is TGTGCCACCAGCAGAGCTTGGACACCAAACTATGGC.

There are many counts of this clone. With the read ending 3 residues before the CDR3 end, the germline J gene is used to fill in that end. The V and J genes are TRBV4-2 and TRBJ2-3, with 9 bases aligning to TRBD2. The V gene's germline CDR1 is LGHNA and CDR2 YNFKEQ. J was trimmed by 0 bases and V by 2 bases; bases with no gene match: 18. The CDR3 has 21 residues. The CDR3 is CASSQTTSGWGLQTSTDTQYF. Partial CDR3 DNA: TGTGCCAGCAGCCAAACCACTAGCGGGTGGGGTCTCCAAACTAGCACAGATACG.